One sample yielded the 3 T cell receptor beta chains listed below, sequenced in a study of monozygotic twins with inflammatory bowel disease. Each CDR3 protein gets one entry in TCRdb, which reprocessed the 5' RACE reads and gives no DNA. This sample's table reports 200,000 to 250,000 distinct CDR3 sequences. The sequencing input was blood. Receptors originate from a human donor with ulcerative colitis or Crohn's disease, or a healthy co-twin of an affected twin (not recorded which).

The V call is TRBV4-2, the J call TRBJ1-3. Germline values: CDR1 LGHNA, CDR2 YNFKEQ. The CDR3 runs to 18 residues. The CDR3 sequence: CASSQESVGEVSGNTIYF.

The chain combines TRBV27 with TRBJ1-1; the TCRdb D gene call, TRBD1, has no DNA to confirm it. The germline CDR1 and CDR2 sequences are MNHEY and SMNVEV (reference sequence). This CDR3 is 17 amino acids long. The CDR3 spells CASSLTGTGVRNTEAFF.

CDR3 protein: CASEQGNTGELFF. This chain links TRBV5-1 with TRBJ2-2. CDR3 length: 13 residues. Germline V CDR1 and CDR2: SGHRS, YFSETQ.